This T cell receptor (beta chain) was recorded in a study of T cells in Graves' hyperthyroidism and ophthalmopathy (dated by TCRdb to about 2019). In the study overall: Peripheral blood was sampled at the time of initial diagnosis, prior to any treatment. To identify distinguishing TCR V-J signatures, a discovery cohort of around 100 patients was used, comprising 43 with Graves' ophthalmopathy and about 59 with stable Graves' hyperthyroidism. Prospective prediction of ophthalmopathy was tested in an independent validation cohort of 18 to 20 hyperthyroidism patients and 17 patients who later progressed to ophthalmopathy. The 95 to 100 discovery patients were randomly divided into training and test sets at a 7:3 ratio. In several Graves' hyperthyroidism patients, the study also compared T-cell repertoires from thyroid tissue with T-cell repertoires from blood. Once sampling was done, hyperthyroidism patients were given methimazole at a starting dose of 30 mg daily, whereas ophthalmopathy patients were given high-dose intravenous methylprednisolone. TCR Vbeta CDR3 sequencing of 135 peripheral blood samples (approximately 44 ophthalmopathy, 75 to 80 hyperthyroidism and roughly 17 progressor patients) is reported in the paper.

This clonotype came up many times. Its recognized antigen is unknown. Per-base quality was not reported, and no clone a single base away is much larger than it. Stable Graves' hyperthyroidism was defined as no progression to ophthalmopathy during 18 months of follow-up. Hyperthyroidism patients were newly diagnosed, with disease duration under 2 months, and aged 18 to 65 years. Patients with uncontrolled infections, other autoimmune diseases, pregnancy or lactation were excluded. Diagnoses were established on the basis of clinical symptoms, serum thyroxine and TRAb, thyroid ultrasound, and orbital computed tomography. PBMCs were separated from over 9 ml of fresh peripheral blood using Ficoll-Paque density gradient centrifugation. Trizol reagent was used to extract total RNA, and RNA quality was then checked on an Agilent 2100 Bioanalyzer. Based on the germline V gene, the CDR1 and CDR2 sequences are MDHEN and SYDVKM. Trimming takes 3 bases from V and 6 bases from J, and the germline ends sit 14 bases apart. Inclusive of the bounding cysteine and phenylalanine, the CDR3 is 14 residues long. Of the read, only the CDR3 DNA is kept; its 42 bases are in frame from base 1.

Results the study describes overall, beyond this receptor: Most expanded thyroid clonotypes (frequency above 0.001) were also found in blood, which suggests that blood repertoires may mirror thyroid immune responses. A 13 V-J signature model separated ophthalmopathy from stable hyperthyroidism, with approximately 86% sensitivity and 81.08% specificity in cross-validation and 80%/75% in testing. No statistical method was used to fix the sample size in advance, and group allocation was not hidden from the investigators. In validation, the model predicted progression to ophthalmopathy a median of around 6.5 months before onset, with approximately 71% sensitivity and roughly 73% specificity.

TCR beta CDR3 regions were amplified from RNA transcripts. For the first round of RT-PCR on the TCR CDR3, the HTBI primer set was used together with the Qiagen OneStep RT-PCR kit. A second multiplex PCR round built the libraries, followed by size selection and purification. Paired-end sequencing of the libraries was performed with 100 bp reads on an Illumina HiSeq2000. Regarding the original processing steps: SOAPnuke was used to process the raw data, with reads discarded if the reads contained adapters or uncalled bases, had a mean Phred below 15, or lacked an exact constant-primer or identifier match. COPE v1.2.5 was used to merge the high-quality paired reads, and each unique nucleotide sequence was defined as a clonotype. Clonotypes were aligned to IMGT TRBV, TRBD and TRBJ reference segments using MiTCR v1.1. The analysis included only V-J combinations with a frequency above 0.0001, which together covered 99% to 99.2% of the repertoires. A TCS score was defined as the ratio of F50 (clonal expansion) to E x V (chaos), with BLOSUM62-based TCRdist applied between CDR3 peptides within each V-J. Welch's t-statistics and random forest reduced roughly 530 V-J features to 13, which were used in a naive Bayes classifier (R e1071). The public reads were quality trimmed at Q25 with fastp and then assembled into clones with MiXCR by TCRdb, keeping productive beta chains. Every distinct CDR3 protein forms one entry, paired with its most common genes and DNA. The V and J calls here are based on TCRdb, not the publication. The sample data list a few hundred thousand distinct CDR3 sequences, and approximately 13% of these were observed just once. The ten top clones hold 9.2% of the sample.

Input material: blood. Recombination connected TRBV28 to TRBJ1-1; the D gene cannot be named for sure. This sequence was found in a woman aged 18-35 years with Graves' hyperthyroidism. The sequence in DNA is TGTGCCAGCAGTTTTCACAGATCTATCGCTGAAGCTTTCTTT. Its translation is CASSFHRSIAEAFF.